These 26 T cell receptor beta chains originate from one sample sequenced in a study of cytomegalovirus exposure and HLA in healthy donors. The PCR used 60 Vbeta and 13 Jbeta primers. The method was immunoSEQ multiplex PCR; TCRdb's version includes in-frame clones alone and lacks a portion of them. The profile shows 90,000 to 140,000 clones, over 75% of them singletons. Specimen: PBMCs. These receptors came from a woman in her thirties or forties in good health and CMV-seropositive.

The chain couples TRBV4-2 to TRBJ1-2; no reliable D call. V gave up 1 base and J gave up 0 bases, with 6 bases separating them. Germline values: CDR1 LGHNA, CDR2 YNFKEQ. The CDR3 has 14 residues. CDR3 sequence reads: CASSQASTNYGYTF. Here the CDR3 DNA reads TGTGCCAGCAGCCAAGCGAGTACTAACTATGGCTACACCTTC.

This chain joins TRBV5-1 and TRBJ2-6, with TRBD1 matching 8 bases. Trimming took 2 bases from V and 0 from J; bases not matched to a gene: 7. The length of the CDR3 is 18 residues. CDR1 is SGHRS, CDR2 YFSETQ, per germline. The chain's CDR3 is CASSFTQGAYSGANVLTF. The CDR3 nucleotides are TGCGCCAGCAGCTTTACCCAGGGGGCATACTCTGGGGCCAACGTCCTGACTTTC. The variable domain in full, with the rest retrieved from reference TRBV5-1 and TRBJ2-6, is KAGVTQTPRYLIKTRGQQVTLSCSPISGHRSVSWYQQTPGQGLQFLFEYFSETQRNKGNFPGRFSGRQFSNSRSEMNVSTLELGDSALYLCASSFTQGAYSGANVLTFGAGSRLTVL.

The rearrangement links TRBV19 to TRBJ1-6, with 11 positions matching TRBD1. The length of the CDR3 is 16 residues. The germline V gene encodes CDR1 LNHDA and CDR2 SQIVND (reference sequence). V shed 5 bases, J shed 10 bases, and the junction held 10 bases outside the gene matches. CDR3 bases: TGTGCCAGTAGTCATATACCGGGACAGGGGGAGTCACCCCTCCACTTT. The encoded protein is CASSHIPGQGESPLHF.

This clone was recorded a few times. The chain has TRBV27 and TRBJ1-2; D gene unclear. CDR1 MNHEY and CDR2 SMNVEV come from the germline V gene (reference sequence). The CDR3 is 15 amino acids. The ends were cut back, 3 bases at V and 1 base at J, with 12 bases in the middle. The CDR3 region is CASSFLSGFNYGYTF. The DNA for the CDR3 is TGTGCCAGCAGTTTCCTTTCAGGATTTAACTATGGCTACACCTTC.

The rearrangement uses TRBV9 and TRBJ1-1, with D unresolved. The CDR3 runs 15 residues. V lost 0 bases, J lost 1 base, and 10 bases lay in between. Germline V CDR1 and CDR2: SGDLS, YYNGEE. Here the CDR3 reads CASSVVLRGNTEAFF. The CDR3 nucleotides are TGTGCCAGCAGCGTAGTTCTCCGGGGGAACACTGAAGCTTTCTTT.

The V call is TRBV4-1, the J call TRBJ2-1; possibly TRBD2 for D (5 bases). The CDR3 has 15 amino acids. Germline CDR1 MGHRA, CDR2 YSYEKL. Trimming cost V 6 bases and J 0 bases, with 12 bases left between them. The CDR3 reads CASRSTRSSYNEQFF. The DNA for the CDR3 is TGCGCCAGCAGGAGTACTAGGAGCTCCTACAATGAGCAGTTCTTC.

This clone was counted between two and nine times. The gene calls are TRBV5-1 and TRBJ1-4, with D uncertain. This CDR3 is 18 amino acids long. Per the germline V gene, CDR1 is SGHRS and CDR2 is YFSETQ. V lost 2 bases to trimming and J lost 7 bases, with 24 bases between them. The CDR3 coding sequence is TGCGCCAGCAGCTTTTCTATCTCAGCGGCACCCGGTAGTGAAAAACTGTTTTTT. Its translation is CASSFSISAAPGSEKLFF.

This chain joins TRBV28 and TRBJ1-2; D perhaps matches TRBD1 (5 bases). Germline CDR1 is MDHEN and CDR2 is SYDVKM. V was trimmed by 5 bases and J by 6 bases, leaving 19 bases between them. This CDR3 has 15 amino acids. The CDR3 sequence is CASSPFRVGLDGYTF. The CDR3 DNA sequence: TGTGCCAGCAGTCCATTCAGGGTAGGCCTAGATGGCTACACCTTC.

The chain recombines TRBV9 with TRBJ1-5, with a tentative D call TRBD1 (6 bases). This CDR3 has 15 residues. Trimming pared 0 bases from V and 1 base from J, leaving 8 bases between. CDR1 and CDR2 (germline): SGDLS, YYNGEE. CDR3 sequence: CASSVEGTSNQPQHF. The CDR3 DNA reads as TGTGCCAGCAGCGTAGAAGGGACAAGCAATCAGCCCCAGCATTTT.

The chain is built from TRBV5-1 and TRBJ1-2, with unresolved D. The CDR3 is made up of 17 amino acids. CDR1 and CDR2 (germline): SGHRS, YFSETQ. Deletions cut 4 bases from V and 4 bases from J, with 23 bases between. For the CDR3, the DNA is TGCGCCAGCAGCCAAATTCACGTGGCAGGCGTCACCTATGGCTACACCTTC. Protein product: CASSQIHVAGVTYGYTF.

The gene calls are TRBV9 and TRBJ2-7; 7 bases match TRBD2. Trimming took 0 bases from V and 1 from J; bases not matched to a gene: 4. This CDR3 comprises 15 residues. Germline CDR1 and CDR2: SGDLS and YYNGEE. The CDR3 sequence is CASSVGEGTSYEQYF. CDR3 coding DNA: TGTGCCAGCAGCGTAGGGGAGGGGACGTCCTACGAGCAGTACTTC.

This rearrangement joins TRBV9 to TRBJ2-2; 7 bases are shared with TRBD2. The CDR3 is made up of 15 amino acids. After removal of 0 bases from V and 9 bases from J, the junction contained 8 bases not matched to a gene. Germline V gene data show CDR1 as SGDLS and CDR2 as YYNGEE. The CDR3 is CASSVVGAGERELFF. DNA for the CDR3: TGTGCCAGCAGCGTAGTCGGGGCGGGGGAACGGGAGCTGTTTTTT.

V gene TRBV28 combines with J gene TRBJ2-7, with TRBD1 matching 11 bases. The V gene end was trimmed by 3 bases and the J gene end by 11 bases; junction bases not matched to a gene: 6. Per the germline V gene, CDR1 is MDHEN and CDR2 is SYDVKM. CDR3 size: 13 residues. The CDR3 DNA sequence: TGTGCCAGCAGTTTTCCGGGACAGGGGGAGAAGTACTTC. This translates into CASSFPGQGEKYF.

CDR3 sequence: CASSSPGLNEAFF. The CDR3 region has the DNA TGTGCCAGCAGCTCGCCCGGGTTGAATGAAGCTTTCTTT. The chain combines TRBV11-2 with TRBJ1-1, with unresolved D. The CDR3 is 13 amino acids. Germline V lookup: CDR1 SGHAT, CDR2 FQNNGV. Between the trimmed V and J ends, which lost 4 bases and 7 bases, there was a span of 13 bases. Full variable domain (remainder filled in from reference TRBV11-2 and TRBJ1-1): EAGVAQSPRYKIIEKRQSVAFWCNPISGHATLYWYQQILGQGPKLLIQFQNNGVVDDSQLPKDRFSAERLKGVDSTLKIQPAKLEDSAVYLCASSSPGLNEAFFGQGTRLTVV.

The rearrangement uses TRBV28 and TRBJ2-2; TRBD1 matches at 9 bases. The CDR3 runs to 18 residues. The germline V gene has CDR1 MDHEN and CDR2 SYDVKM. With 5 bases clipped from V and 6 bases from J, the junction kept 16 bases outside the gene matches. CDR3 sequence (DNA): TGTGCCAGCAGTCCCCACGGGGACAGGGATGAGTATCCCGGGGAGCTGTTTTTT. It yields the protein CASSPHGDRDEYPGELFF. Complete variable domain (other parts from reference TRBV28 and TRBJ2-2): DVKVTQSSRYLVKRTGEKVFLECVQDMDHENMFWYRQDPGLGLRLIYFSYDVKMKEKGDIPEGYSVSREKKERFSLILESASTNQTSMYLCASSPHGDRDEYPGELFFGEGSRLTVL.

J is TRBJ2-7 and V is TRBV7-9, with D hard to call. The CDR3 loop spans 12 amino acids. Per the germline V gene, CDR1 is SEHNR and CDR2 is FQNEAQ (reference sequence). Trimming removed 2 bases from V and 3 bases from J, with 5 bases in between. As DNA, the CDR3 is TGTGCCAGCAGCTTATCTAACTACGAGCAGTACTTC. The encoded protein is CASSLSNYEQYF.

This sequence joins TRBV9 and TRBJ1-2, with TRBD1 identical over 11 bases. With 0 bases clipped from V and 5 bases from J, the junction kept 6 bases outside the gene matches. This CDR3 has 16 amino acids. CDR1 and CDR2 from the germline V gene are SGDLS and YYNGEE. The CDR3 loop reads CASSVVGQGASYGYTF. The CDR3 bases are TGTGCCAGCAGCGTAGTTGGACAGGGGGCGAGTTATGGCTACACCTTC.

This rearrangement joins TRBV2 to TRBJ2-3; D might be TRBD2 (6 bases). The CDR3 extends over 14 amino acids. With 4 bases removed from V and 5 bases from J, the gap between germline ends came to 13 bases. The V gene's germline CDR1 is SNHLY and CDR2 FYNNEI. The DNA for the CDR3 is TGTGCCAGCAGTGTGGGGGGATGGGGAGATACGCAGTATTTT. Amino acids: CASSVGGWGDTQYF. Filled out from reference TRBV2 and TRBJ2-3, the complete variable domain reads EPEVTQTPSHQVTQMGQEVILRCVPISNHLYFYWYRQILGQKVEFLVSFYNNEISEKSEIFDDQFSVERPDGSNFTLKIRSTKLEDSAMYFCASSVGGWGDTQYFGPGTRLTVL.

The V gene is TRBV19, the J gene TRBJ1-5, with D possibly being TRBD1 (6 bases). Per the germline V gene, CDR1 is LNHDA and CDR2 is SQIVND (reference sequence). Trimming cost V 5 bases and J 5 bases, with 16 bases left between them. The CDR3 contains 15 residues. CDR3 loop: CASSQTGMGDQPQHF. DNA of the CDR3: TGTGCCAGTAGTCAAACAGGGATGGGGGATCAGCCCCAGCATTTT.

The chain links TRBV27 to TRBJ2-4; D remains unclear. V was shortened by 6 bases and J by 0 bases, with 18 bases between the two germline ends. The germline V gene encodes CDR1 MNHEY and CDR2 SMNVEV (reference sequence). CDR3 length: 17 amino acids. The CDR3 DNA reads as TGTGCCAGCAGGCCGAGACAACAGAGTCTAGCCAAAAACATTCAGTACTTC. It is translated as CASRPRQQSLAKNIQYF.

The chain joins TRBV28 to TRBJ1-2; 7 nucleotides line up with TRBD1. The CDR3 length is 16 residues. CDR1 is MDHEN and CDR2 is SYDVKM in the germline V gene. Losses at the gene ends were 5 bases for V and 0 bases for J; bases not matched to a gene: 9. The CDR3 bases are TGTGCCAGCAGTCACAAAAAGGGGGCCGCTAACTATGGCTACACCTTC. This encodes CASSHKKGAANYGYTF.

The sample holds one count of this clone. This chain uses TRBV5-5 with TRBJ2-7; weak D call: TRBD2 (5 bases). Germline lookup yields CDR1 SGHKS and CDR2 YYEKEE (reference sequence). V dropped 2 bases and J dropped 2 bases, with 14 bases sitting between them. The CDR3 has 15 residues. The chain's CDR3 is CASSLLGAKTYEQYF. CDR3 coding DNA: TGTGCCAGCAGCTTACTAGGAGCCAAGACCTACGAGCAGTACTTC.

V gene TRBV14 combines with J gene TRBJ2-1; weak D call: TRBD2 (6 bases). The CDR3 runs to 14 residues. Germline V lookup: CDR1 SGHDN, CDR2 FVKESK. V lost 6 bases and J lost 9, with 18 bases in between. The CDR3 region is CASRGGVRSAEQFF. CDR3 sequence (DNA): TGTGCCAGCAGGGGGGGAGTGAGGTCGGCTGAGCAGTTCTTC.

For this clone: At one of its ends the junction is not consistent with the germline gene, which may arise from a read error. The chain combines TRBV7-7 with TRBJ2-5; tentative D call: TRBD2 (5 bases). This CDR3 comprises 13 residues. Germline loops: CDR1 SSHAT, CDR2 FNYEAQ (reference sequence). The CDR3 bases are TGTGCTAGCAGCAGGACTCTTGGGGAGACCCAGTACTTC. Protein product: CASSRTLGETQYF. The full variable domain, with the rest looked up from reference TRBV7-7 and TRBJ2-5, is GAGVSQSPRYKVTKRGQDVTLRCDPISSHATLYWYQQALGQGPEFLTYFNYEAQPDKSGLPSDRFSAERPEGSISTLTIQRTEQRDSAMYRCASSRTLGETQYFGPGTRLLVL.

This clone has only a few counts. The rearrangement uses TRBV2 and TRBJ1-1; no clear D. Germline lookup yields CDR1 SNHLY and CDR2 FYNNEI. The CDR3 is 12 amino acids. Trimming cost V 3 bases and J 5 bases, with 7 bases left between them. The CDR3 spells CASSDPLTEAFF. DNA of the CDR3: TGTGCCAGCAGTGATCCCCTAACTGAAGCTTTCTTT. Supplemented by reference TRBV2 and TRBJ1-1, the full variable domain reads EPEVTQTPSHQVTQMGQEVILRCVPISNHLYFYWYRQILGQKVEFLVSFYNNEISEKSEIFDDQFSVERPDGSNFTLKIRSTKLEDSAMYFCASSDPLTEAFFGQGTRLTVV.

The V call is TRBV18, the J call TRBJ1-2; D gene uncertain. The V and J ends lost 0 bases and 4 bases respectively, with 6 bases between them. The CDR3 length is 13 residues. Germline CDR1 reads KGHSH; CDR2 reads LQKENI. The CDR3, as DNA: TGTGCCAGCTCACCACCCCAGATCTATGGCTACACCTTC. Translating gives CASSPPQIYGYTF.